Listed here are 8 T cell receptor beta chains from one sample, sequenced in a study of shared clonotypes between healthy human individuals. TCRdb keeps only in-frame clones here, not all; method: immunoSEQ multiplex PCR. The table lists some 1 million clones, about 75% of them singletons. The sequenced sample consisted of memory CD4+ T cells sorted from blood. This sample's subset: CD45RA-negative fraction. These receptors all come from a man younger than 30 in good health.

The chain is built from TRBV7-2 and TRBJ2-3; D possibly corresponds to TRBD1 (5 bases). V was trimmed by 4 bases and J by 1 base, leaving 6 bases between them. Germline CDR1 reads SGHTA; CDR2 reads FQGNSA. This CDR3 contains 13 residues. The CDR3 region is CASSSRGTDTQYF. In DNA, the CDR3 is TGTGCCAGCAGCTCCAGGGGCACAGATACGCAGTATTTT.

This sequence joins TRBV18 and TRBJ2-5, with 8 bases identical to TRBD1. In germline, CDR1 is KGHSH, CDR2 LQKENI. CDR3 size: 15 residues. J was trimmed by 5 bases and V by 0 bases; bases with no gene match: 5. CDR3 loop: CASSPPGQAIETQYF. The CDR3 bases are TGTGCCAGCTCACCACCGGGACAGGCAATCGAGACCCAGTACTTC.

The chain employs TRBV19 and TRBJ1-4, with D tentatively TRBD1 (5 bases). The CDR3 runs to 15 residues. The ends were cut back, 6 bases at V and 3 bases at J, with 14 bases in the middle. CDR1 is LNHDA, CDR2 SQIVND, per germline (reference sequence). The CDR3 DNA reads TGTGCCAGTAGAAACACCGGGACCCCTAATGAAAAACTGTTTTTT. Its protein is CASRNTGTPNEKLFF.

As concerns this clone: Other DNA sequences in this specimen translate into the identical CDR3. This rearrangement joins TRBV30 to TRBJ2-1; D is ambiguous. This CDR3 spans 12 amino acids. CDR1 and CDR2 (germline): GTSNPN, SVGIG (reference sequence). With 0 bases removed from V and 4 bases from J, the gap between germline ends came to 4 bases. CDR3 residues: CAWSVGYNEQFF. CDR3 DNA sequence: TGTGCCTGGAGTGTCGGGTACAATGAGCAGTTCTTC.

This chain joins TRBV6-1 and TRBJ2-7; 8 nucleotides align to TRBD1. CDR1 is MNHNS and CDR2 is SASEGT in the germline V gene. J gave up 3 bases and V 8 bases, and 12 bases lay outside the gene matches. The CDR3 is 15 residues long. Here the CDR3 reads CASCRGTGDYYEQYF. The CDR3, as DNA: TGTGCCAGCTGCCGGGGGACAGGTGATTACTACGAGCAGTACTTC.

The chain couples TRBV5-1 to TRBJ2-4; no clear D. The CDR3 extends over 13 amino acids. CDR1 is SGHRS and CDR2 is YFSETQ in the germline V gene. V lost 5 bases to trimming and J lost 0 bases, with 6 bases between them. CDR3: CASRGIAKNIQYF. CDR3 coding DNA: TGCGCCAGCAGGGGGATAGCCAAAAACATTCAGTACTTC.

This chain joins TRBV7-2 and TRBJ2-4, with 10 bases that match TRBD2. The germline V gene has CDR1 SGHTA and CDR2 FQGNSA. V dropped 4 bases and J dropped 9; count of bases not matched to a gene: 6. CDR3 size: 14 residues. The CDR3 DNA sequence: TGTGCCAGCAGCTCGGGACTAGCGATCGCCATTCAGTACTTC. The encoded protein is CASSSGLAIAIQYF.

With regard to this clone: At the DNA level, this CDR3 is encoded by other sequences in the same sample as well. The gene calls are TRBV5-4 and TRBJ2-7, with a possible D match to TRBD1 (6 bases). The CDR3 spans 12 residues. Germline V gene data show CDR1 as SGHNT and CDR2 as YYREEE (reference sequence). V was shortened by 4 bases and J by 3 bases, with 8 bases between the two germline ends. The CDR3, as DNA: TGTGCCAGCAGCAAGGACAGCTACGAGCAGTACTTC. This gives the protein CASSKDSYEQYF.